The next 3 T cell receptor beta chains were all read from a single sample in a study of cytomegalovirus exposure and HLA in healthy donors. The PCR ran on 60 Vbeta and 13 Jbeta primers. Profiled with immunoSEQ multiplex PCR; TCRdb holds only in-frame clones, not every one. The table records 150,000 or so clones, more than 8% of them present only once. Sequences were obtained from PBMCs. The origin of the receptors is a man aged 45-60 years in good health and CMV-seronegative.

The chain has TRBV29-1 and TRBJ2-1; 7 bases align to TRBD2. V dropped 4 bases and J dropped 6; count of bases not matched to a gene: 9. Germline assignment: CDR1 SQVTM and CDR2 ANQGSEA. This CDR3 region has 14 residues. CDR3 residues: CSVAMGTIGNEQFF. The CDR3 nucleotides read TGCAGCGTTGCAATGGGGACTATCGGCAATGAGCAGTTCTTC.

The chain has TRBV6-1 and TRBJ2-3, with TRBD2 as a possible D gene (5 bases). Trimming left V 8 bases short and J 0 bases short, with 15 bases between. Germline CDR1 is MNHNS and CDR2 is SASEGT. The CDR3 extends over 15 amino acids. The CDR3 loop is CASASLLTSTDTQYF. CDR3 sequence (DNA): TGTGCCAGCGCTAGCCTGCTCACTAGCACAGATACGCAGTATTTT.

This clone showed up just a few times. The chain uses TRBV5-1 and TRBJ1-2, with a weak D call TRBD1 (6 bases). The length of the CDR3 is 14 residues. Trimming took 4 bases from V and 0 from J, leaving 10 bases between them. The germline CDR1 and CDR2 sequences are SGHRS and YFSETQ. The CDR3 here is CASSADRTNYGYTF. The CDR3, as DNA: TGCGCCAGCAGCGCTGACAGGACTAACTATGGCTACACCTTC.